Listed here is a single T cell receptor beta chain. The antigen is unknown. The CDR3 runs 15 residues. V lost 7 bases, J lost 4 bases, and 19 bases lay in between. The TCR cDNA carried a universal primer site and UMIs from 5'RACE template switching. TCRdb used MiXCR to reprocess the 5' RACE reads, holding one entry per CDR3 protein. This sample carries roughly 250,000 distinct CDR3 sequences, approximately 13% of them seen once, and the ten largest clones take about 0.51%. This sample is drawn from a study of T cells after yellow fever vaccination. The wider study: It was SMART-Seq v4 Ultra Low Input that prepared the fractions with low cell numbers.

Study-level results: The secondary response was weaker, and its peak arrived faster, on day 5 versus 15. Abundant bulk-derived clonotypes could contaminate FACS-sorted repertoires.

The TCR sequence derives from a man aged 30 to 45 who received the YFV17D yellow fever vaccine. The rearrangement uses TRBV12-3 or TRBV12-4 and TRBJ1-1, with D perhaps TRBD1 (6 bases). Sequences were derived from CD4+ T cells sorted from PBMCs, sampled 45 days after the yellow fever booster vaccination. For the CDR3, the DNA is TGTGCCAGCACTCCCCTCAGGGGAAGGAGCACTGAAGCTTTCTTT. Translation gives CASTPLRGRSTEAFF.